Below, 27 T cell receptor beta chains from the same sample are listed, as sequenced in a study of blood T cell repertoires in COVID-19. Repertoires were generated with immunoSEQ multiplex PCR, while TCRdb's copy carries only in-frame clones and drops some. The table lists about 230,000 clones, roughly 84% of them singletons. The sequenced material came from peripheral blood. These receptors were obtained from a man aged 40-49 years with acute or convalescent COVID-19.

V gene TRBV7-9 combines with J gene TRBJ1-1; the match to TRBD1 covers 11 bases. Germline CDR1 reads SEHNR; CDR2 reads FQNEAQ (reference sequence). This CDR3 contains 19 residues. Trimming at V came to 5 bases and at J to 0 bases, leaving 14 bases not matched to a gene. The CDR3 DNA sequence: TGTGCCAGCAGCACCCAAACCGGGACAGGGGGAGTTGTGAACACTGAAGCTTTCTTT. Protein sequence: CASSTQTGTGGVVNTEAFF.

The chain is built from TRBV11-2 and TRBJ1-2, with D hard to call. This CDR3 has 12 residues. Germline V gene lookup returns CDR1 SGHAT and CDR2 FQNNGV. V was shortened by 3 bases and J by 8 bases, with 10 bases between the two germline ends. CDR3 sequence reads: CASSFGRRGYTF. CDR3 sequence (DNA): TGTGCCAGCAGCTTCGGGCGGAGGGGCTACACCTTC.

J is TRBJ2-7 and V is TRBV18; 9 bases map to TRBD1. Germline CDR1 is KGHSH and CDR2 is LQKENI. The CDR3 consists of 15 residues. V was clipped by 2 bases and J by 5 bases; unmatched bases: 7. CDR3 DNA: TGTGCCAGCTCACCAATTACAGGGGGCAGGAACGAGCAGTACTTC. Its translation: CASSPITGGRNEQYF.

The chain has TRBV4-3 and TRBJ2-1; TRBD1 aligns across 9 bases. V shed 4 bases and J 9 bases; nucleotides not matched to a gene: 10. Germline CDR1 is LGHNA and CDR2 is YSLEER. The CDR3 runs to 15 residues. DNA for the CDR3: TGCGCCAGCAGCCTGGAGACAGGGGGATTCTCTGAGCAGTTCTTC. Translated: CASSLETGGFSEQFF.

As regards this clone: Within the sample, other DNA sequences also encode this same CDR3. V is TRBV12-3 or TRBV12-4 and J is TRBJ1-1, with TRBD1 identical over 10 bases. V was clipped by 3 bases and J by 5 bases; unmatched bases: 0. The CDR3 is 13 residues long. The CDR3 DNA follows: TGTGCCAGCAGTTTGGGACAGGGGACTGAAGCTTTCTTT. The encoded protein is CASSLGQGTEAFF.

The rearrangement uses TRBV7-9 and TRBJ2-2, with 10 positions matching TRBD1. Germline CDR1 reads SEHNR; CDR2 reads FQNEAQ (reference sequence). Unmatched junction bases numbered 4, after V lost 6 bases and J lost 0 bases. This CDR3 has 16 amino acids. Here the CDR3 reads CASRPGQGANTGELFF. The DNA for the CDR3 is TGTGCCAGCAGACCAGGACAGGGGGCGAACACCGGGGAGCTGTTTTTT.

This clone was seen more than once but under ten times. The rearrangement links TRBV18 to TRBJ2-1; D gene ambiguous. V was shortened by 1 base and J by 0 bases, with 10 bases between the two germline ends. Germline V gene sequence: CDR1 KGHSH, CDR2 LQKENI. The CDR3 totals 16 residues. In DNA, the CDR3 is TGTGCCAGCTCACCACAGTTCCCGAGCTCCTACAATGAGCAGTTCTTC. This codes for CASSPQFPSSYNEQFF. Combining the CDR3 with reference TRBV18 and TRBJ2-1 gives the whole variable domain NAGVMQNPRHLVRRRGQEARLRCSPMKGHSHVYWYRQLPEEGLKFMVYLQKENIIDESGMPKERFSAEFPKEGPSILRIQQVVRGDSAAYFCASSPQFPSSYNEQFFGPGTRLTVL.

The genes are TRBV24-1 and TRBJ2-2; possibly TRBD1 for D (6 bases). Trimming took 4 bases from V and 0 from J, leaving 14 bases between them. This CDR3 comprises 17 residues. Germline V gene data show CDR1 as KGHDR and CDR2 as SFDVKD. CDR3 protein: CATSDDGQFANTGELFF. The CDR3 DNA follows: TGTGCCACCAGTGACGACGGACAGTTCGCGAACACCGGGGAGCTGTTTTTT.

The chain has TRBV7-3 and TRBJ2-5; TRBD2 matches at 15 bases. The V gene end was trimmed by 2 bases and the J gene end by 7 bases; junction bases not matched to a gene: 8. Germline CDR1 reads SGHTA; CDR2 reads FQGTGA. This CDR3 has 17 residues. The CDR3 reads CASSLVGLAGGTATQYF. The CDR3 DNA reads TGTGCCAGCAGCTTAGTAGGACTAGCGGGGGGGACGGCGACCCAGTACTTC.

In DNA form, the CDR3 reads TGTGCCAGCGGGGGACAGGGAACAATGAACACTGAAGCTTTCTTT. Amino acid sequence: CASGGQGTMNTEAFF. The chain recombines TRBV6-5 with TRBJ1-1, with 9 bases that match TRBD1. Germline CDR1 reads MNHEY; CDR2 reads SVGAGI. Trimming took 8 bases from V and 0 from J; bases not matched to a gene: 7. The CDR3 loop spans 15 amino acids.

This clone was seen a handful of times. J is TRBJ2-1 and V is TRBV5-6, with TRBD1 matching 11 bases. The CDR3 length is 13 residues. Losses at the gene ends were 4 bases for V and 9 bases for J; bases not matched to a gene: 3. Germline V gives CDR1 SGHDT, CDR2 YYEEEE. Here the CDR3 reads CASSAGTGGEQFF. In DNA form, the CDR3 reads TGTGCCAGCAGCGCCGGGACAGGGGGTGAGCAGTTCTTC.

The gene calls are TRBV6-1 and TRBJ1-2, with D maybe TRBD1 (6 bases). CDR1 is MNHNS, CDR2 SASEGT, per germline. Trimming took 2 bases from V and 7 from J, leaving 14 bases between them. The CDR3 has 14 amino acids. CDR3 region: CASSEQVRGTGYTF. The CDR3 DNA reads TGTGCCAGCAGTGAACAGGTTAGGGGGACTGGCTACACCTTC.

This clone was observed at least ten times. The chain has TRBV3-1 (or the pseudogene TRBV3-2) and TRBJ2-2; the match to TRBD2 covers 7 bases. The germline CDR1 and CDR2 sequences are LGHDT and YNNKEL (reference sequence). The junction had 11 bases not matched to a gene; V was cut back by 2 bases and J by 5 bases. The CDR3 is 17 residues long. The CDR3 here is CASSQPRGRAVTGELFF. The CDR3 DNA is TGTGCCAGCAGCCAACCTCGGGGGAGGGCAGTAACCGGGGAGCTGTTTTTT.

The rearrangement uses TRBV5-1 and TRBJ1-4; D possibly corresponds to TRBD1 (6 bases). Germline assignment: CDR1 SGHRS and CDR2 YFSETQ. Between the trimmed V and J ends, which lost 1 base and 7 bases, there was a span of 11 bases. This CDR3 comprises 14 residues. The CDR3 is CASSLQGSGEKLFF. CDR3 nucleotide sequence: TGCGCCAGCAGCTTGCAGGGGTCGGGTGAAAAACTGTTTTTT.

This sequence joins TRBV4-2 and TRBJ1-1, with a weak D call TRBD1 (5 bases). The CDR3 loop spans 15 amino acids. Trimming took off 0 bases at V and 0 bases at J, with 8 bases between the two ends. The germline gives CDR1 LGHNA, CDR2 YNFKEQ. The DNA of the CDR3 is TGTGCCAGCAGCCAAGATGACAGAATGAACACTGAAGCTTTCTTT. Translation: CASSQDDRMNTEAFF.

This chain connects TRBV5-1 to TRBJ2-5; D perhaps matches TRBD1 (5 bases). The germline V and J ends were trimmed by 6 bases and 3 bases, with 18 bases remaining between them. The CDR3 is 15 residues long. The germline V gene encodes CDR1 SGHRS and CDR2 YFSETQ. The CDR3 is CASKRGGDDKETQYF. In DNA form, the CDR3 reads TGCGCCAGCAAAAGGGGCGGAGACGATAAAGAGACCCAGTACTTC.

The chain has TRBV5-4 and TRBJ1-6; 7 bases are a match to TRBD1. CDR1 SGHNT and CDR2 YYREEE come from the germline V gene (reference sequence). V gave up 7 bases and J gave up 8 bases; unmatched junction bases: 12. The CDR3 contains 15 residues. Here the CDR3 reads CASENTGVDDSPLHF. CDR3 coding DNA: TGTGCCAGCGAAAACACAGGGGTGGATGATTCACCCCTCCACTTT.

The chain recombines TRBV5-6 with TRBJ1-2, with D possibly TRBD1 on 6 matching bases. The CDR3 has 13 amino acids. V lost 4 bases to trimming and J lost 8 bases, with 15 bases between them. Germline CDR1 reads SGHDT; CDR2 reads YYEEEE. The CDR3 bases are TGTGCCAGCAGCATGGGGGCCGCCGGAGGCTACACCTTC. It specifies CASSMGAAGGYTF.

This rearrangement joins TRBV5-6 to TRBJ2-2; 9 bases map to TRBD1. The CDR3 consists of 18 residues. The junction had 13 bases not matched to a gene; V was cut back by 2 bases and J by 5 bases. From germline, CDR1 is SGHDT and CDR2 YYEEEE. CDR3 nucleotides: TGTGCCAGCAGCTTCACGGGACAGGGACTTCTCGGAACCGGGGAGCTGTTTTTT. It specifies CASSFTGQGLLGTGELFF.

The chain has TRBV27 and TRBJ1-4; 11 bases map to TRBD1. Germline assignment: CDR1 MNHEY and CDR2 SMNVEV (reference sequence). V lost 6 bases and J lost 8; bases outside the gene matches: 11. The CDR3 is made up of 16 amino acids. The CDR3 bases are TGTGCCAGCAGATTGGGACAGGGGGTAGGTTGGGAAAAACTGTTTTTT. Its translation is CASRLGQGVGWEKLFF.

This clone was recorded only once. This sequence joins TRBV21-1 and TRBJ1-1. TRBV21-1 is reported as a pseudogene. The CDR3 is made up of 14 amino acids. CDR3 amino acids: CASSLRLPNTEAFF. The CDR3 DNA follows: TGTGCCAGCAGCCTGAGACTTCCAAACACTGAAGCTTTCTTT.

The rearrangement uses TRBV7-2 and TRBJ2-3; 13 nucleotides line up with TRBD2. V gave up 7 bases and J gave up 0 bases; unmatched junction bases: 7. Germline V gene sequence: CDR1 SGHTA, CDR2 FQGNSA. CDR3 length: 17 residues. The CDR3: CASTTSGGSRSTDTQYF. The CDR3 DNA reads TGTGCCAGCACGACTAGCGGGGGGTCGAGGAGCACAGATACGCAGTATTTT.

The V gene is TRBV7-8, the J gene TRBJ1-3; 8 bases fit TRBD1. V lost 4 bases and J lost 6; bases outside the gene matches: 8. This CDR3 has 15 amino acids. CDR1 and CDR2 from the germline V gene are SGHVS and FQNEAQ. The CDR3 region has the DNA TGTGCCAGCAGCTCGCTCTCCAGGGGGCTAAACACCATATATTTT. Its translation: CASSSLSRGLNTIYF.

The rearrangement uses TRBV6-1 and TRBJ2-5; the match to TRBD2 covers 10 bases. The CDR3 has 15 amino acids. Germline V gene data show CDR1 as MNHNS and CDR2 as SASEGT. V shed 3 bases, J shed 0 bases, and the junction held 1 base outside the gene matches. The CDR3 here is CASSDLAGDQETQYF. In DNA form, the CDR3 reads TGTGCCAGCAGTGATCTAGCGGGGGACCAAGAGACCCAGTACTTC.

In its sample, this clone was seen once. V is TRBV28 and J is TRBJ1-3; D gene uncertain. CDR1 is MDHEN, CDR2 SYDVKM, per germline. The CDR3 contains 12 residues. Trimming took off 5 bases at V and 4 bases at J, with 6 bases between the two ends. The CDR3 sequence is CASSLQGNTIYF. In nucleotides, the CDR3 is TGTGCCAGCAGTCTGCAGGGAAACACCATATATTTT.

This clone has just one count. The chain carries TRBV28 and TRBJ1-5, with 7 bases identical to TRBD1. Germline loops: CDR1 MDHEN, CDR2 SYDVKM. This CDR3 is built from 14 residues. With V trimmed by 7 bases and J by 3 bases, 6 bases remained unmatched. CDR3 region: CASILGQPNQPQHF. The CDR3 DNA is TGTGCCAGCATTCTGGGACAGCCCAATCAGCCCCAGCATTTT.

This chain joins TRBV19 and TRBJ1-5; D call uncertain. This CDR3 has 15 amino acids. V lost 5 bases to trimming and J lost 1 base, with 12 bases between them. Germline V gives CDR1 LNHDA, CDR2 SQIVND (reference sequence). The CDR3 DNA follows: TGTGCCAGTAGTCCGGGAGGCTCGAGCAATCAGCCCCAGCATTTT. Its translation is CASSPGGSSNQPQHF.